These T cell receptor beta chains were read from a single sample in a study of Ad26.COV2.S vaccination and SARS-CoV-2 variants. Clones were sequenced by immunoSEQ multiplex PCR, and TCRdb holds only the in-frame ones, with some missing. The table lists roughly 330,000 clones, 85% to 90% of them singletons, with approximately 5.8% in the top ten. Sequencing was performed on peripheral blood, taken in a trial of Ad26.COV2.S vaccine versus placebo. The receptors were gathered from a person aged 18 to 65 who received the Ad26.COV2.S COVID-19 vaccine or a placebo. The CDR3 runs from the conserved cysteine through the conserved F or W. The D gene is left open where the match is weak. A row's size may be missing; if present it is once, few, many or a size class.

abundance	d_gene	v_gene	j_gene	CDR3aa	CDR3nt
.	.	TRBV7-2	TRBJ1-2	CASSLVAGDYGYTF	TGTGCCAGCAGCTTAGTGGCGGGGGACTATGGCTACACCTTC
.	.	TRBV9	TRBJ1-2	CASSVQGGGPYGYTF	TGTGCCAGCAGCGTCCAGGGAGGAGGACCCTATGGCTACACCTTC
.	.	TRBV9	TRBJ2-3	CASSVDQPLKRSGPYTDTQYF	TGTGCCAGCAGCGTAGACCAACCCCTCAAGAGGAGCGGGCCCTACACAGATACGCAGTATTTT
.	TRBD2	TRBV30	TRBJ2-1	CAWSPLADPYNEQFF	TGTGCCTGGAGTCCACTAGCGGACCCCTACAATGAGCAGTTCTTC
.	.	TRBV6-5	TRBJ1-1	CASSSSRNTEAFF	TGTGCCAGCAGCTCCAGTCGGAACACTGAAGCTTTCTTT
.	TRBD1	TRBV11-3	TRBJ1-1	CASSQGQTEAFF	TGTGCCAGCAGCCAGGGACAGACTGAAGCTTTCTTT
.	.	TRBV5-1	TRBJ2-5	CAGSSLSSETQYF	TGCGCCGGCAGCTCTCTTAGCAGTGAGACCCAGTACTTC
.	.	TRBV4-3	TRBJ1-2	CASSREGWDRGGYTF	TGCGCCAGCAGCCGAGAGGGCTGGGATCGAGGGGGCTACACCTTC
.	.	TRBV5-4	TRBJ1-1	CASSPIGGRDKDTEAFF	TGTGCCAGCAGCCCTATAGGTGGTAGGGATAAGGACACTGAAGCTTTCTTT
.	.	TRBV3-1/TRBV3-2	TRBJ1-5	CASSLRSRDQPQHF	TGTGCCAGCAGCCTAAGGTCCCGGGATCAGCCCCAGCATTTT
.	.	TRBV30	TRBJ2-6	CAWTLGGANVLTF	TGTGCCTGGACTCTGGGTGGGGCCAACGTCCTGACTTTC
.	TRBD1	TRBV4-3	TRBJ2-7	CASSPTGGTYEQYF	TGCGCCAGCAGCCCGACAGGGGGGACCTACGAGCAGTACTTC
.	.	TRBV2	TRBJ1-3	CASIYGNTIYF	TGTGCCAGCATCTATGGAAACACCATATATTTT
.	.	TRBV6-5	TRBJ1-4	CASRGRPTNEKLFF	TGTGCCAGCAGGGGTCGACCCACTAATGAAAAACTGTTTTTT
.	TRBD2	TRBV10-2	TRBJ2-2	CASLLTSGNGGELFF	TGCGCCAGCTTGTTGACTAGCGGAAATGGCGGGGAGCTGTTTTTT
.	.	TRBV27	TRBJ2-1	CASSLVGTEQFF	TGTGCCAGCAGTTTGGTCGGGACGGAGCAGTTCTTC
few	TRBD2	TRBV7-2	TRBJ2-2	CASSPRRGEGNTGELFF	TGTGCCAGCAGCCCCCGGCGGGGGGAAGGGAACACCGGGGAGCTGTTTTTT
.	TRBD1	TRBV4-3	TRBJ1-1	CASSQMRDRANGTEAFF	TGCGCCAGCAGCCAAATGCGGGACAGGGCCAACGGCACTGAAGCTTTCTTT
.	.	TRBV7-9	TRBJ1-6	CAGGYGDSPLHF	TGTGCCGGGGGATATGGGGATTCACCCCTCCACTTT
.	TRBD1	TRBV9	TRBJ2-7	CASSPGQAPYYEQYF	TGTGCCAGCAGCCCTGGACAGGCCCCCTACTACGAGCAGTACTTC
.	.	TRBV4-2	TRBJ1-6	CASSQGHGPYNSPLHF	TGTGCCAGCAGCCAAGGGCACGGGCCATATAATTCACCCCTCCACTTT
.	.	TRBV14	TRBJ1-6	CASSLKPPAGRQSIGGSPLHF	TGTGCCAGCAGCCTCAAGCCCCCGGCCGGGCGACAAAGCATAGGGGGTTCACCCCTCCACTTT
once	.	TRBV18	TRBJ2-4	CASSPSNAGIKNIQYF	TGTGCCAGCTCACCAAGCAATGCGGGAATCAAAAACATTCAGTACTTC
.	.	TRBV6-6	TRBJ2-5	CASRIFRGRQETQYF	TGTGCCAGCAGGATTTTCCGGGGGCGCCAAGAGACCCAGTACTTC
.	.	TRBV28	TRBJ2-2	CATNPTANTGELFF	TGTGCCACCAACCCGACGGCGAACACCGGGGAGCTGTTTTTT